The 14 T cell receptor beta chains below were found in one sample sequenced in a study of PD-1 blockade in classical Hodgkin lymphoma. Patients all relapsed after autologous stem cell transplantation, and there was variation in brentuximab vedotin exposure. Sequenced by immunoSEQ multiplex PCR; TCRdb stores in-frame clones only, minus some. The repertoire consists of tens of thousands of clones, with 78% occurring once and the leading ten covering around 15%. This material consisted of peripheral blood mononuclear cells (PBMCs), taken at baseline. The origin of the receptors is a human donor with classical Hodgkin lymphoma.

The V and J genes are TRBV7-2 and TRBJ2-1; D is uncertain. V lost 0 bases and J lost 0, with 6 bases in between. The CDR3 loop spans 15 amino acids. Germline CDR1 SGHTA, CDR2 FQGNSA. Here the CDR3 reads CASSLAVISYNEQFF. The CDR3 nucleotides read TGTGCCAGCAGCTTAGCAGTCATCTCCTACAATGAGCAGTTCTTC. Variable domain in full (rest from reference TRBV7-2 and TRBJ2-1): GAGVSQSPSNKVTEKGKDVELRCDPISGHTALYWYRQSLGQGLEFLIYFQGNSAPDKSGLPSDRFSAERTGGSVSTLTIQRTQQEDSAVYLCASSLAVISYNEQFFGPGTRLTVL.

J is TRBJ1-1 and V is TRBV19; unclear D gene. The germline V gene encodes CDR1 LNHDA and CDR2 SQIVND (reference sequence). The CDR3 contains 14 residues. Trimming cost V 3 bases and J 6 bases, with 14 bases left between them. This chain's CDR3 is CASSIPMEASEAFF. DNA for the CDR3: TGTGCCAGTAGTATCCCCATGGAAGCGTCTGAAGCTTTCTTT.

The rearrangement joins TRBV7-2 to TRBJ2-1; TRBD2 matches 10 bases. The germline V gene has CDR1 SGHTA and CDR2 FQGNSA. The CDR3 is made up of 15 amino acids. V trimming: 2 bases; J trimming: 5 bases; junction bases outside the gene matches: 3. CDR3 region: CASSLSLAGDNEQFF. In DNA form, the CDR3 reads TGTGCCAGCAGCTTATCTCTAGCGGGGGACAATGAGCAGTTCTTC.

There are a few counts of this clone. The genes are TRBV10-3 and TRBJ1-6, with TRBD1 matching over 8 bases. J lost 8 bases, V lost 7 bases, and 1 base had no gene match. This CDR3 is built from 12 residues. Germline assignment: CDR1 ENHRY and CDR2 SYGVKD. As DNA, the CDR3 is TGTGCCATCATGGACAGGGATTCACCCCTCCACTTT. Its protein is CAIMDRDSPLHF.

The chain employs TRBV4-2 and TRBJ1-1; D unresolved. The CDR3 is 13 amino acids. The germline gives CDR1 LGHNA, CDR2 YNFKEQ. V lost 0 bases and J 5 bases, leaving 7 bases between the germline ends. DNA of the CDR3: TGTGCCAGCAGCCAAGATCGGCTTACTGAAGCTTTCTTT. This encodes CASSQDRLTEAFF.

The chain joins TRBV6-5 to TRBJ2-5; D not resolved. This CDR3 contains 15 residues. Germline V gene data show CDR1 as MNHEY and CDR2 as SVGAGI. V dropped 3 bases and J dropped 4 bases, with 15 bases sitting between them. The CDR3 here is CASSYSWRSGETQYF. CDR3 coding DNA: TGTGCCAGCAGTTATAGTTGGCGATCGGGAGAGACCCAGTACTTC.

In this sample, this clone turned up once. This chain joins TRBV5-5 and TRBJ2-7; TRBD2 matches 14 bases. V lost 4 bases, J lost 7 bases, and 7 bases stayed unmatched. Looked up from germline, CDR1 is SGHKS and CDR2 is YYEKEE (reference sequence). This CDR3 comprises 15 residues. The CDR3 DNA reads as TGTGCCAGCAGCCCCGAGACTAGCGGGGGGGTAGAGCAGTACTTC. It encodes CASSPETSGGVEQYF.

V and J are TRBV7-2 and TRBJ1-5; 11 bases match TRBD1. V lost 5 bases, J lost 6 bases, and 9 bases stayed unmatched. The CDR3 covers 16 residues. Per germline, CDR1 SGHTA and CDR2 FQGNSA. CDR3 DNA: TGTGCCAGCAGCAATGCCGGGACAGGGGGAAGTCAGCCCCAGCATTTT. The encoded protein is CASSNAGTGGSQPQHF.

The CDR3 nucleotides are TGCGCCAGCAGCCAAGATAAACTAAGCACAGATACGCAGTATTTT. This sequence encodes CASSQDKLSTDTQYF. This chain connects TRBV4-3 to TRBJ2-3; D not resolved. The germline CDR1 and CDR2 sequences are LGHNA and YSLEER. V was shortened by 0 bases and J by 0 bases, with 7 bases between the two germline ends. The CDR3 covers 15 residues.

The rearrangement links TRBV7-6 to TRBJ2-6, with D perhaps assigned TRBD1 or TRBD2 (5 bases each). The CDR3 length is 16 residues. The V end lost 5 bases, the J end lost 0 bases, and 11 bases lay between the germline ends. Germline V gene data show CDR1 as SGHVS and CDR2 as FNYEAQ. The CDR3 spells CASSLGPNSGANVLTF. CDR3 sequence (DNA): TGTGCCAGCAGCCTGGGACCGAACTCTGGGGCCAACGTCCTGACTTTC. The entire variable domain, with the rest obtained from reference TRBV7-6 and TRBJ2-6, is as follows: GAGVSQSPRYKVTKRGQDVALRCDPISGHVSLYWYRQALGQGPEFLTYFNYEAQQDKSGLPNDRFSAERPEGSISTLTIQRTEQRDSAMYRCASSLGPNSGANVLTFGAGSRLTVL.

V is TRBV2 and J is TRBJ2-1; D unresolved. Germline loops: CDR1 SNHLY, CDR2 FYNNEI. The CDR3 runs 15 residues. The germline V and J ends were trimmed by 5 bases and 7 bases, with 18 bases remaining between them. The CDR3 loop reads CASSYDSGSPNEQFF. As DNA, the CDR3 is TGTGCCAGCAGTTACGACTCCGGGTCACCGAATGAGCAGTTCTTC. The variable domain in full, with the rest retrieved from reference TRBV2 and TRBJ2-1, is EPEVTQTPSHQVTQMGQEVILRCVPISNHLYFYWYRQILGQKVEFLVSFYNNEISEKSEIFDDQFSVERPDGSNFTLKIRSTKLEDSAMYFCASSYDSGSPNEQFFGPGTRLTVL.

There are a few counts of this clone. The chain combines TRBV6-1 with TRBJ1-6; TRBD1 matches at 9 bases. Germline assignment: CDR1 MNHNS and CDR2 SASEGT. CDR3 length: 15 residues. Trimming removed 7 bases from V and 9 bases from J; junction bases left unmatched: 10. This chain's CDR3 is CASTHRGPSGSPLHF. The CDR3 nucleotides read TGTGCCAGCACCCACAGGGGGCCCTCGGGTTCACCCCTCCACTTT.

J is TRBJ2-2 and V is TRBV7-7; D is uncertain. From germline, CDR1 is SSHAT and CDR2 FNYEAQ (reference sequence). V was trimmed by 5 bases and J by 0 bases, leaving 10 bases between them. The CDR3 runs 15 residues. CDR3 coding DNA: TGTGCCAGCAGCCCTAACACAGCGAACACCGGGGAGCTGTTTTTT. It specifies CASSPNTANTGELFF.

V and J are TRBV23-1 and TRBJ1-4, with D possibly TRBD1 on 5 matching bases. TRBV23-1 is an open reading frame whose function is uncertain. Trimming shortened V by 7 bases and J by 5 bases, and 20 bases separated the two germline ends. CDR3 length: 16 amino acids. The CDR3, as DNA: TGCGCCAGCAAGACGTTCACAGGCGGATGGAATGAAAAACTGTTTTTT. Translated, it gives CASKTFTGGWNEKLFF.